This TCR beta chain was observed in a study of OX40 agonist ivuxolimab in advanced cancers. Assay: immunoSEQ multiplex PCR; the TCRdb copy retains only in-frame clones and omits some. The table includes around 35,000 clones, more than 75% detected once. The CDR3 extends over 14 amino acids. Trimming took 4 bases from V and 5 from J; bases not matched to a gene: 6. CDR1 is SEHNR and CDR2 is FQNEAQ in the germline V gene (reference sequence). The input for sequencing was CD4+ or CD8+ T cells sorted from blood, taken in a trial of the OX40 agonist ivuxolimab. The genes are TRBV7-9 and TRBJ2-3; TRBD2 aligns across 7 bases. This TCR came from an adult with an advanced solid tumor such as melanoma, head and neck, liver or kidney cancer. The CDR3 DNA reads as TGTGCCAGCAGCTCGACCACTAGCGTAGATACGCAGTATTTT. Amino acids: CASSSTTSVDTQYF.